Sequencing of this T cell receptor (beta chain) was carried out in a study of low-dose radiotherapy and immunotherapy resistance in tumors. Across the whole study: Those assigned to Cohort 2 were treated with 1 Gy per fraction every two weeks (13 Gy in total over 26 weeks). Every six weeks patients received intravenous ipilimumab 1 mg/kg, and every two weeks they received intravenous nivolumab 240 mg. The 200 mg/m2 dose of intravenous cyclophosphamide was given every two weeks, one day before radiation and immunotherapy.

Primers targeting TRAV and TRBV primed first-strand cDNA, covering alpha and beta chains. The TCRs were subjected to amplification over approximately 19 PCR cycles employing a constant-region primer in conjunction with a V-primer adapter. Each CDR3 protein is one row after TCRdb ran MiXCR on the reads. The data hold about 91,000 distinct CDR3 sequences, with under 25% observed a single time. Time point meaning: after trial treatment. Treatment noted: LDRT plus nivolumab, ipilimumab, low-dose cyclophosphamide and aspirin (RACIN trial). Germline loops: CDR1 DFQATT, CDR2 SNEGSKA (reference sequence). The CDR3 contains 16 residues. V lost 6 bases, J lost 13 bases, and 31 bases lay in between.

V gene TRBV20-1 combines with J gene TRBJ2-4, with D perhaps matching TRBD1 (6 bases). This receptor was obtained from a female donor with ovarian cancer. The sample here was PBMCs, taken after low-dose radiotherapy plus immunotherapy. The CDR3 nucleotides read TGCAGTGCCAAAAGCTCTCTGGGGGCCTCCTACAATGAGCAGTACTTC. Its translation: CSAKSSLGASYNEQYF.